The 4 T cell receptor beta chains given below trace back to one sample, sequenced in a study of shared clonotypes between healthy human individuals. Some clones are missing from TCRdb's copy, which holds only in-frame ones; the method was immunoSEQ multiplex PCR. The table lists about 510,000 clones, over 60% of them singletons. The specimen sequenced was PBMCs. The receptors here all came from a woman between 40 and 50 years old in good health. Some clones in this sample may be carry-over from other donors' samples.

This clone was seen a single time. The DNA of the CDR3 is TGCGCCAGCGCCAAGGCGGTTGTGACGGGCAATGAGCAGTTCTTC. This gives the protein CASAKAVVTGNEQFF. The chain combines TRBV5-1 with TRBJ2-1; D not resolved. Germline V gene data show CDR1 as SGHRS and CDR2 as YFSETQ. V lost 7 bases and J lost 6, with 20 bases in between. The CDR3 totals 15 residues.

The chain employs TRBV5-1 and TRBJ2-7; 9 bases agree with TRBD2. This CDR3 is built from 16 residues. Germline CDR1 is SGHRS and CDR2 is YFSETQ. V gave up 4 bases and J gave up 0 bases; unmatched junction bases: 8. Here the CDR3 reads CASSMAGGTTSYEQYF. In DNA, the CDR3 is TGCGCCAGCAGCATGGCGGGGGGGACTACCTCCTACGAGCAGTACTTC.

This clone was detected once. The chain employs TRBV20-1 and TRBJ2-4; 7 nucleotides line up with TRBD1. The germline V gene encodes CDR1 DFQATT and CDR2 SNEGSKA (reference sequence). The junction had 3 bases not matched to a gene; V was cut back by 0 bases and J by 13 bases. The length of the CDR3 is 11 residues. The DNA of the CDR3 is TGCAGTGCTAGAGACAACAGGGGCCAGTACTTC. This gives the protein CSARDNRGQYF.

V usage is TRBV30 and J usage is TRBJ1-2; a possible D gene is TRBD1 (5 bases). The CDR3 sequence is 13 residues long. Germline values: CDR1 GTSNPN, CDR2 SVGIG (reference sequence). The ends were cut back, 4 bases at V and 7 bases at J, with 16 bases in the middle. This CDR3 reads CAWNKGSDGGYTF. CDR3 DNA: TGTGCCTGGAATAAGGGGTCGGACGGTGGCTACACCTTC.